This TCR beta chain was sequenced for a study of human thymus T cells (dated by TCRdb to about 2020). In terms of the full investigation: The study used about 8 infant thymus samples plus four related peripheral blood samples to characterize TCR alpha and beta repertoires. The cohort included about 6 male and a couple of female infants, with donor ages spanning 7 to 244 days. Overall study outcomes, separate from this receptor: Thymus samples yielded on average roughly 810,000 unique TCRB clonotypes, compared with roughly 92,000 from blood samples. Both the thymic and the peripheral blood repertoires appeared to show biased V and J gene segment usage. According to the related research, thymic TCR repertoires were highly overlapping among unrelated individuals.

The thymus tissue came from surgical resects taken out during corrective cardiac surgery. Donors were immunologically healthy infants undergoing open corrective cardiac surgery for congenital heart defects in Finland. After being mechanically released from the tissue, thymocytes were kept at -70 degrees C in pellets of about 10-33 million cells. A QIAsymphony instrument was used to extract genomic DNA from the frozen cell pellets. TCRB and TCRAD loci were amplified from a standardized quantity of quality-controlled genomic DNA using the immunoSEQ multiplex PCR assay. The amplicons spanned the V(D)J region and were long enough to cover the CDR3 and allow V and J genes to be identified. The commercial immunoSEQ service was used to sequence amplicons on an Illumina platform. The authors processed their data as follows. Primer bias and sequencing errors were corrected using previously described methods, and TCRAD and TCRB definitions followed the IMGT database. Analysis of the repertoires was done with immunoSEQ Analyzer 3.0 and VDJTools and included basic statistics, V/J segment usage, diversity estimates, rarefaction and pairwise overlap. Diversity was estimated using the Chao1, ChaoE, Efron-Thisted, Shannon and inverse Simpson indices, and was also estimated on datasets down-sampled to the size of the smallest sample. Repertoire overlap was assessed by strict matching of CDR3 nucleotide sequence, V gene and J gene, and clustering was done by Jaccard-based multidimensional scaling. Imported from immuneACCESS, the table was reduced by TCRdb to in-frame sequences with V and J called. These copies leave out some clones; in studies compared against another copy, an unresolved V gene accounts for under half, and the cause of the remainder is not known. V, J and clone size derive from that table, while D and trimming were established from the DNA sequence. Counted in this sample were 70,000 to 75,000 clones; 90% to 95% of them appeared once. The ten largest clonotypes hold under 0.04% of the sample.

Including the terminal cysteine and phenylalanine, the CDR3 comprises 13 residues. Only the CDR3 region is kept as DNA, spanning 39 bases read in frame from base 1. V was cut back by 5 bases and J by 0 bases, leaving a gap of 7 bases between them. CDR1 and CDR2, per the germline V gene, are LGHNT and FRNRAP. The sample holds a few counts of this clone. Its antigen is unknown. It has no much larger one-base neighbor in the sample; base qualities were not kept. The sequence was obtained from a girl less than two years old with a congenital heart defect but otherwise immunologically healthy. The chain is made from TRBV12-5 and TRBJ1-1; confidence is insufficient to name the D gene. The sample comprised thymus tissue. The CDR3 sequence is CASGDVLNTEAFF. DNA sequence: TGTGCTAGTGGTGATGTCCTGAACACTGAAGCTTTCTTT.